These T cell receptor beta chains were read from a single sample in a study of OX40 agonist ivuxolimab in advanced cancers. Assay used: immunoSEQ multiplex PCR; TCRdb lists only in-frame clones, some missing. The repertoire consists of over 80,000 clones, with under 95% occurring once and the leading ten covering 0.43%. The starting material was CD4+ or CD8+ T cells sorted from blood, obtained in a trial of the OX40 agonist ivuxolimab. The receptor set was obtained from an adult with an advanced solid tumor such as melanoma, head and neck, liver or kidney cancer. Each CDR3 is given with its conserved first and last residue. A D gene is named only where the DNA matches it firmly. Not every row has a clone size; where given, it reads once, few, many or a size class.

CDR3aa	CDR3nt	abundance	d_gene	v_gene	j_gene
CASSQDITDTQYF	TGCGCCAGCAGCCAAGATATCACAGATACGCAGTATTTT	-	-	TRBV4-3	TRBJ2-3
CASSLAGGTSYEQYF	TGTGCCAGCAGCTTAGCGGGGGGTACCTCCTACGAGCAGTACTTC	-	-	TRBV7-2	TRBJ2-7
CASSITGTSGNEQFF	TGTGCCAGTAGTATCACCGGGACTAGCGGGAATGAGCAGTTCTTC	-	TRBD2	TRBV19	TRBJ2-1
CSALVNEKLFF	TGCAGTGCCCTAGTTAATGAAAAACTGTTTTTT	-	-	TRBV20-1	TRBJ1-4
CASSWQTNTEAFF	TGTGCCAGCAGCTGGCAGACGAACACTGAAGCTTTCTTT	-	-	TRBV6-1	TRBJ1-1
CASSGPYYGYTF	TGTGCCAGCAGTGGGCCTTACTATGGCTACACCTTC	-	-	TRBV28	TRBJ1-2
CASSLLAGVVSDTQYF	TGTGCCAGCAGCCTACTAGCGGGAGTGGTTTCAGATACGCAGTATTTT	-	TRBD2	TRBV4-2	TRBJ2-3
CASSLQQGRYYGYTF	TGTGCCAGCAGCTTACAACAGGGGCGCTACTATGGCTACACCTTC	once	TRBD1	TRBV11-3	TRBJ1-2
CASSQGLAGNTGELFF	TGTGCCAGCAGCCAGGGACTAGCGGGAAACACCGGGGAGCTGTTTTTT	-	TRBD2	TRBV11-2	TRBJ2-2
CASSLGGTGEQPQHF	TGTGCCAGCTCCCTGGGGGGGACAGGGGAACAGCCCCAGCATTTT	-	TRBD1	TRBV18	TRBJ1-5
CSSNRARYTF	TGCAGTTCTAACAGGGCACGCTACACCTTC	-	-	TRBV20-1	TRBJ1-2
CASSLGWDSYEQYF	TGTGCCAGCAGTTTAGGGTGGGACTCCTACGAGCAGTACTTC	-	-	TRBV28	TRBJ2-7
CASSYSTLGGAQYF	TGTGCCAGCAGTTACTCGACATTGGGAGGGGCCCAGTACTTC	-	TRBD2	TRBV6-5	TRBJ2-5
CSAEKVPGQELFF	TGCAGCGCTGAAAAGGTACCGGGCCAGGAGCTGTTTTTT	once	-	TRBV29-1	TRBJ2-2
CASSEEPANYGYTF	TGTGCCAGCAGTGAGGAGCCAGCTAACTATGGCTACACCTTC	once	-	TRBV2	TRBJ1-2
CATSSRTVYEQYF	TGTGCCACCTCCTCCCGGACAGTCTACGAGCAGTACTTC	-	-	TRBV7-9	TRBJ2-7
CASSSQAGGAYEQYF	TGTGCCAGCAGCTCCCAAGCGGGGGGGGCCTACGAGCAGTACTTC	once	TRBD2	TRBV11-2	TRBJ2-7
CASSLAGTNTYEQYF	TGTGCCAGCAGTCTTGCCGGGACAAATACCTACGAGCAGTACTTC	-	-	TRBV28	TRBJ2-7
CASSHSQGAKNEKLFF	TGTGCCAGCAGCCACTCACAGGGGGCGAAAAATGAAAAACTGTTTTTT	-	TRBD1	TRBV7-9	TRBJ1-4
CASSLSGKYGYTF	TGTGCCAGCAGTTTATCGGGAAAGTATGGCTACACCTTC	-	-	TRBV27	TRBJ1-2
CASSIPPNQPQHF	TGTGCCAGCAGTATCCCCCCCAATCAGCCCCAGCATTTT	once	-	TRBV28	TRBJ1-5
CASSYGREGEAFF	TGTGCCAGCAGTTACGGTAGGGAGGGTGAAGCTTTCTTT	-	-	TRBV6-5	TRBJ1-1
CASSVAKYNEQFF	TGTGCCAGCAGTGTCGCTAAGTACAATGAGCAGTTCTTC	few	-	TRBV2	TRBJ2-1
CASSLDLNTEAFF	TGTGCCAGCAGCTTAGACCTGAACACTGAAGCTTTCTTT	-	-	TRBV28	TRBJ1-1
CASSLSMFGGSSTDTQYF	TGTGCCAGCAGCTTATCGATGTTTGGGGGATCCTCCACAGATACGCAGTATTTT	-	-	TRBV7-2	TRBJ2-3
CATRAGGQGEEKLFF	TGTGCCACACGGGCAGGGGGGCAGGGGGAGGAAAAACTGTTTTTT	-	TRBD1	TRBV15	TRBJ1-4
CASSSTLLDGYTF	TGTGCCAGCAGCTCGACACTGTTGGATGGCTACACCTTC	-	-	TRBV5-4	TRBJ1-2
CAWSVRGLVTEAFF	TGTGCCTGGAGTGTACGGGGACTAGTCACTGAAGCTTTCTTT	-	-	TRBV30	TRBJ1-1